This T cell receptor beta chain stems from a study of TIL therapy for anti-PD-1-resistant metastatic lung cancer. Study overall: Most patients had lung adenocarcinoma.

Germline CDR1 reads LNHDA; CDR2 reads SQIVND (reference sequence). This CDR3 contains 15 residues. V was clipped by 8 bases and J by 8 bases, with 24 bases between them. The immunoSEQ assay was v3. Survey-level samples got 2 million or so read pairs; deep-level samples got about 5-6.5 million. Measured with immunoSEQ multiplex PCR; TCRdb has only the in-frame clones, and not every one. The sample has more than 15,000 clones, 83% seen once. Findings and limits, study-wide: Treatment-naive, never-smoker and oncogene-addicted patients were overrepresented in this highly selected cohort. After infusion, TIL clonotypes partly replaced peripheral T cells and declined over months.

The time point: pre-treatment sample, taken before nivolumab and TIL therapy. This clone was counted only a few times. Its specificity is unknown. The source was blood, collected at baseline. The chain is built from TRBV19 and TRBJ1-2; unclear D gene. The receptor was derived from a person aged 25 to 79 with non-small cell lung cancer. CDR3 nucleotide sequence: TGTGCCAGTGCCCTATCGATCACCAGTCGGGGAGGCTACACCTTC. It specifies CASALSITSRGGYTF.